This TCR beta chain comes out of a study of cytomegalovirus exposure and HLA in healthy donors. PCR was performed using 60 Vbeta and 13 Jbeta primers. TCRdb keeps only in-frame clones here, not all; method: immunoSEQ multiplex PCR. The sample contains roughly 110,000 clones, roughly 82% of which appear only once. The V segment lost 0 bases and the J segment 8 bases; nucleotides outside the gene matches: 9. Germline CDR1 is LGHNA and CDR2 is YNFKEQ. There are 16 residues in the CDR3. The sequencing sample was made of PBMCs. V is TRBV4-2 and J is TRBJ2-1, with 8 bases lining up with TRBD2. This TCR was recovered from a man between 35 and 55 years old in good health and CMV-seropositive. The CDR3 region has the DNA TGTGCCAGCAGCCAAGAAGCGGGGGCGACGGAGTATGAGCAGTTCTTC. Encoded protein: CASSQEAGATEYEQFF.